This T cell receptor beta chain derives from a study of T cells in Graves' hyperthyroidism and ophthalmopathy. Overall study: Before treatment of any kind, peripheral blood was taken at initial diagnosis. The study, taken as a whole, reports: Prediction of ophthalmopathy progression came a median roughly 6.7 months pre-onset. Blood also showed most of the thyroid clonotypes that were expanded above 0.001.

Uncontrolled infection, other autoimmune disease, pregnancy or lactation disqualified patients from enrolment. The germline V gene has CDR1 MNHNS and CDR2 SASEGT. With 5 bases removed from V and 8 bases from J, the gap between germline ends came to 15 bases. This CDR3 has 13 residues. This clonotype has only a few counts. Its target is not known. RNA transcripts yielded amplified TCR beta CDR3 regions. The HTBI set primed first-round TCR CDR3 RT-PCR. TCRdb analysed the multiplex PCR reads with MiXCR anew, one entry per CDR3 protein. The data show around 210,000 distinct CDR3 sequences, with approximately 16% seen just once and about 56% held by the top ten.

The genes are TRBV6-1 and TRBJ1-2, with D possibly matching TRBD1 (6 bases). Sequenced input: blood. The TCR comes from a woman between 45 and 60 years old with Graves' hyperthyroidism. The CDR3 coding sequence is TGTGCCAGCAGTCCGGGGGCGGCGGGAGGCTACACCTTC. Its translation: CASSPGAAGGYTF.